These 5 T cell receptor beta chains came from one sample sequenced in a study of monozygotic twins with inflammatory bowel disease. TCRdb processed the 5' RACE reads again and assigns one entry to each CDR3 protein, with no DNA. This specimen shows approximately 400,000 distinct CDR3 sequences; the ten leading clones hold roughly 2.2%. The sample consisted of blood. The origin of the receptors is a human donor with ulcerative colitis or Crohn's disease, or a healthy co-twin of an affected twin (not recorded which).

The chain couples TRBV7-2 to TRBJ1-4. The CDR3 runs to 11 residues. The germline gives CDR1 SGHTA, CDR2 FQGNSA. This chain's CDR3 is CASSLTEKLFF.

The CDR3 sequence is CSAPWAASSYNSPLHF. The rearrangement joins TRBV20-1 to TRBJ1-6; TCRdb selects TRBD1, and the lack of DNA leaves this call unchecked. This CDR3 spans 16 amino acids. Per germline, CDR1 DFQATT and CDR2 SNEGSKA (reference sequence).

The chain combines TRBV10-3 with TRBJ1-4. The V gene's germline CDR1 is ENHRY and CDR2 SYGVKD. This CDR3 contains 14 residues. The CDR3 is CAISDGREEEKLFF.

The chain combines TRBV5-1 with TRBJ1-6; TCRdb indicates TRBD1, and absent DNA this call remains unverified. Germline CDR1 SGHRS, CDR2 YFSETQ. The CDR3 has 15 amino acids. The CDR3 here is CASSLMGQENSPLHF.

The chain combines TRBV6-5 with TRBJ1-2. Germline V gene data show CDR1 as MNHEY and CDR2 as SVGAGI. CDR3 length: 14 amino acids. CDR3: CASSSQHETYGYTF.